This TCR beta chain derives from a study of Ad26.COV2.S vaccination and SARS-CoV-2 variants. Note on this clone: The antigen is unknown.

Study-wide points: Across vaccine and placebo recipients, the breadth of non-spike TCRs was similar.

The treatment was: roughly 18 received Ad26.COV2.S at low or high dose, single or two shots; several received placebo; per-sample allocation not given. Repertoires come from day 63 after the first vaccine or placebo injection. The method was immunoSEQ multiplex PCR; TCRdb's version includes in-frame clones alone and lacks a portion of them. The repertoire holds some 460,000 clones, with approximately 90% as singletons. The CDR3 extends over 14 amino acids. V was shortened by 3 bases and J by 2 bases, with 9 bases between the two germline ends. The germline gives CDR1 KGHSH, CDR2 LQKENI. The chain links TRBV18 to TRBJ2-3, with no clear D. This specimen was peripheral blood, taken in a trial of Ad26.COV2.S vaccine versus placebo. The receptor comes from a person between 18 and 60 years old who received the Ad26.COV2.S COVID-19 vaccine or a placebo. The CDR3 is CASSPQEYTDTQYF. CDR3 nucleotide sequence: TGTGCCAGCTCACCGCAGGAGTACACAGATACGCAGTATTTT. Full variable domain (remainder filled in from reference TRBV18 and TRBJ2-3): NAGVMQNPRHLVRRRGQEARLRCSPMKGHSHVYWYRQLPEEGLKFMVYLQKENIIDESGMPKERFSAEFPKEGPSILRIQQVVRGDSAAYFCASSPQEYTDTQYFGPGTRLTVL.